Described below is a single TCR beta chain sequence and its context. Antigen specificity is unknown. Sequencing was performed with immunoSEQ multiplex PCR; in TCRdb, only in-frame clones are kept and a portion is missing. The data show tens of thousands of clones, with roughly 85% seen just once and 8% to 10% held by the top ten. These data belong to a study of radiotherapy plus CTLA-4 blockade in lung cancer. Turning to the study itself: Objective responses were observed in around 17% of patients, and disease control was achieved by approximately 32%. Broader study findings: Strongest reported response predictors: early blood clone changes and post-radiation interferon-beta. Tumor-origin TCR clones grew in blood after radiotherapy plus ipilimumab.

V dropped 7 bases and J dropped 5 bases, with 14 bases sitting between them. The germline V gene has CDR1 MNHNS and CDR2 SASEGT. The CDR3 has 14 residues. It was focal radiation plus CTLA-4 blockade with ipilimumab that patients with chemo-refractory metastatic non-small-cell lung cancer received. The source was peripheral blood, collected from a patient treated with radiotherapy plus ipilimumab. This clonotype was obtained from a human donor with non-small cell lung cancer who had a complete response to radiotherapy plus ipilimumab. This chain joins TRBV6-1 and TRBJ2-2; weak D call: TRBD1 (5 bases). CDR3 in DNA: TGTGCCAGCACAGGGCTGTTATCAACCGGGGAGCTGTTTTTT. Protein product: CASTGLLSTGELFF.